The 25 T cell receptor beta chains presented below share a single source sample, sequenced in a study of blood T cell repertoires in COVID-19. Profiling relied on immunoSEQ multiplex PCR, and the TCRdb table lists in-frame clones only, not all of them. The table records approximately 210,000 clones, roughly four fifths of them present only once. The specimen sequenced was PBMCs or T cells enriched from blood (not recorded which). The receptors derive from a man aged 35 to 55 who had recovered from COVID-19.

There are a few counts of this clone. The V call is TRBV5-1, the J call TRBJ1-1; 10 nucleotides align to TRBD1. The germline CDR1 and CDR2 sequences are SGHRS and YFSETQ. Trimming cost V 1 base and J 4 bases; bases outside gene matches: 7. CDR3 length: 16 amino acids. The CDR3 DNA sequence: TGCGCCAGCAGCTTGAACCCGGGACAGGGGAGCACTGAAGCTTTCTTT. It encodes CASSLNPGQGSTEAFF.

This chain uses TRBV6-4 with TRBJ1-2, with 8 bases fitting TRBD1. V shed 5 bases and J 8 bases; nucleotides not matched to a gene: 10. The CDR3 sequence is 14 residues long. CDR1 and CDR2 (germline): MRHNA, SNTAGT. DNA of the CDR3: TGTGCCAGCAGTCCCACTGGACAGGGCGTGGGCTACACCTTC. It translates to CASSPTGQGVGYTF.

This clone was seen a few times. The CDR3, as DNA: TGTGCCAGCAGCTTGGAGCTGGCGGGGGGACGGGCCGGGGAGCTGTTTTTT. This translates into CASSLELAGGRAGELFF. This sequence joins TRBV5-4 and TRBJ2-2, with 8 bases matching TRBD2. CDR3 length: 17 amino acids. CDR1 and CDR2 (germline): SGHNT, YYREEE (reference sequence). The V segment lost 0 bases and the J segment 6 bases; nucleotides outside the gene matches: 10.

V and J are TRBV28 and TRBJ1-2; D might be TRBD1 (6 bases). Germline CDR1 reads MDHEN; CDR2 reads SYDVKM. The CDR3 has 15 amino acids. The ends were cut back, 8 bases at V and 0 bases at J, with 16 bases in the middle. CDR3 amino acids: CASRGAGATNYGYTF. CDR3 DNA sequence: TGTGCCAGCCGGGGGGCGGGGGCGACTAACTATGGCTACACCTTC.

J is TRBJ1-2 and V is TRBV29-1; D remains unclear. The CDR3 covers 11 residues. Germline lookup yields CDR1 SQVTM and CDR2 ANQGSEA. V was pared by 4 bases and J by 1 base, with 4 bases between. The CDR3 protein is CSVAYNYGYTF. The CDR3 DNA sequence: TGCAGCGTTGCCTATAACTATGGCTACACCTTC.

This sequence joins TRBV7-8 and TRBJ1-4; 9 bases map to TRBD1. The germline gives CDR1 SGHVS, CDR2 FQNEAQ. This CDR3 has 18 amino acids. The ends lost 5 bases at V and 3 bases at J; junction bases unmatched: 13. The CDR3: CASSESGTGRNANEKLFF. Here the CDR3 DNA reads TGTGCCAGCAGCGAGTCCGGGACAGGGCGTAATGCTAATGAAAAACTGTTTTTT. Filled out from reference TRBV7-8 and TRBJ1-4, the complete variable domain reads GAGVSQSPRYKVAKRGQDVALRCDPISGHVSLFWYQQALGQGPEFLTYFQNEAQLDKSGLPSDRFFAERPEGSVSTLKIQRTQQEDSAVYLCASSESGTGRNANEKLFFGSGTQLSVL.

Only a few counts were recorded for this clone. V usage is TRBV5-1 and J usage is TRBJ2-7; the match to TRBD2 covers 9 bases. Germline CDR1 is SGHRS and CDR2 is YFSETQ. The junction had 4 bases not matched to a gene; V was cut back by 0 bases and J by 3 bases. The CDR3 contains 15 residues. The CDR3 DNA follows: TGCGCCAGCAGCTTGGCCGGGACTAGCTTCTACGAGCAGTACTTC. This translates into CASSLAGTSFYEQYF. Based on the CDR3 plus reference TRBV5-1 and TRBJ2-7, the full variable domain is KAGVTQTPRYLIKTRGQQVTLSCSPISGHRSVSWYQQTPGQGLQFLFEYFSETQRNKGNFPGRFSGRQFSNSRSEMNVSTLELGDSALYLCASSLAGTSFYEQYFGPGTRLTVT.

V and J are TRBV15 and TRBJ1-2; D gene unclear. Germline lookup yields CDR1 LNHNV and CDR2 YYDKDF (reference sequence). The ends were cut back, 1 base at V and 13 bases at J, with 13 bases in the middle. The CDR3 consists of 12 residues. CDR3 sequence: CATSRVLGSRTF. The CDR3 region has the DNA TGTGCCACCAGCAGAGTATTGGGGAGTCGCACCTTC.

CDR3 nucleotide sequence: TGTGCCAGCAGCCCTCTAACCCAGCGGGAGGCCACAGATACGCAGTATTTT. It specifies CASSPLTQREATDTQYF. The chain couples TRBV14 to TRBJ2-3, with 9 bases aligning to TRBD2. The germline gives CDR1 SGHDN, CDR2 FVKESK. The CDR3 is made up of 17 amino acids. Unmatched junction bases numbered 10, after V lost 4 bases and J lost 2 bases.

The chain joins TRBV9 to TRBJ2-1; 7 nucleotides align to TRBD1. The V gene end was trimmed by 0 bases and the J gene end by 0 bases; junction bases not matched to a gene: 3. The V gene's germline CDR1 is SGDLS and CDR2 YYNGEE. The CDR3 loop spans 16 amino acids. In nucleotides, the CDR3 is TGTGCCAGCAGCGTAGGGGGACAGCCCTCCTACAATGAGCAGTTCTTC. Protein product: CASSVGGQPSYNEQFF.

The chain employs TRBV2 and TRBJ1-1, with TRBD1 as a possible D gene (5 bases). Germline CDR1 SNHLY, CDR2 FYNNEI. V dropped 7 bases and J dropped 8 bases, with 14 bases sitting between them. The CDR3 length is 12 residues. The CDR3 DNA reads as TGTGCCAGCAAAGGGGTGGAGCAGGAAGCTTTCTTT. As protein: CASKGVEQEAFF. The full variable domain, rest sourced from reference TRBV2 and TRBJ1-1, is EPEVTQTPSHQVTQMGQEVILRCVPISNHLYFYWYRQILGQKVEFLVSFYNNEISEKSEIFDDQFSVERPDGSNFTLKIRSTKLEDSAMYFCASKGVEQEAFFGQGTRLTVV.

This chain uses TRBV3-1 (or the pseudogene TRBV3-2) with TRBJ1-3; D unclear. This CDR3 is 18 amino acids long. The germline CDR1 and CDR2 sequences are LGHDT and YNNKEL (reference sequence). V lost 0 bases and J 0 bases, leaving 15 bases between the germline ends. CDR3 sequence reads: CASSQERQVPDSGNTIYF. For the CDR3, the DNA is TGTGCCAGCAGCCAAGAGCGTCAGGTACCGGACTCTGGAAACACCATATATTTT.

The chain combines TRBV6-5 with TRBJ2-2, with 7 bases fitting TRBD1. CDR1 is MNHEY and CDR2 is SVGAGI in the germline V gene. The CDR3 contains 14 residues. The junction had 8 bases not matched to a gene; V was cut back by 8 bases and J by 5 bases. CDR3 sequence reads: CASLDRVSTGELFF. The CDR3 coding sequence is TGTGCCAGCCTCGACAGGGTCTCGACCGGGGAGCTGTTTTTT.

The rearrangement uses TRBV7-5 and TRBJ2-5; the table's D call TRBD2 went unverified against the DNA. TRBV7-5 is assigned pseudogene status. The CDR3 contains 15 residues. The CDR3, as DNA: TGTGCCAGAAGCTGTAAAGGGAGGGTTGGCGAGACCCAGTACTTC. This gives the protein CARSCKGRVGETQYF.

This clone was observed a few times. The chain couples TRBV2 to TRBJ1-5; D remains unclear. V lost 7 bases, J lost 1 base, and 14 bases lay in between. This CDR3 is built from 15 residues. The germline gives CDR1 SNHLY, CDR2 FYNNEI. The DNA for the CDR3 is TGTGCCAGCACTAGCGAGGGTTTAAGCAATCAGCCCCAGCATTTT. It specifies CASTSEGLSNQPQHF.

The CDR3 loop is CASSSGNTGELFF. The CDR3 nucleotides are TGTGCCAGCAGTTCCGGGAACACCGGGGAGCTGTTTTTT. The V gene is TRBV6-2 or TRBV6-3, the J gene TRBJ2-2; D is ambiguous. The CDR3 sequence is 13 residues long. CDR1 is MNHEY and CDR2 is SVGEGT in the germline V gene. V gave up 4 bases and J gave up 1 base, with 4 bases separating them.

This clone was recorded only once. The rearrangement joins TRBV2 to TRBJ2-7; 7 bases agree with TRBD1. The germline V gene has CDR1 SNHLY and CDR2 FYNNEI. CDR3 length: 13 amino acids. V was clipped by 7 bases and J by 2 bases; unmatched bases: 5. CDR3 sequence reads: CASNTGVPYEQYF. CDR3 nucleotide sequence: TGTGCCAGCAACACAGGGGTGCCCTACGAGCAGTACTTC.

The table lists this clone with a few counts. The chain employs TRBV5-1 and TRBJ1-2, with D possibly TRBD1 on 6 matching bases. V lost 0 bases and J 6 bases, leaving 15 bases between the germline ends. The CDR3 runs to 15 residues. Germline V lookup: CDR1 SGHRS, CDR2 YFSETQ. The CDR3 DNA is TGCGCCAGCAGCTTGGCTACAGGGTGGGATGATGGCTACACCTTC. Its translation is CASSLATGWDDGYTF.

This clone was observed once. The J gene is TRBJ1-6, the V gene TRBV6-5, with D tentatively TRBD1 (5 bases). V gave up 6 bases and J gave up 10 bases, with 13 bases separating them. Germline V gene data show CDR1 as MNHEY and CDR2 as SVGAGI. This CDR3 is 13 amino acids long. The chain's CDR3 is CASRGEGSSPLHF. CDR3 bases: TGTGCCAGCAGGGGGGAGGGGTCCTCACCCCTCCACTTT.

Written as DNA, the CDR3 is TGTGCCAGCAGGGGGGGGATGAACACTGAAGCTTTCTTT. Its translation: CASRGGMNTEAFF. The V call is TRBV12-3 or TRBV12-4, the J call TRBJ1-1; D is possibly TRBD1 (5 bases). The CDR3 is 13 amino acids. V gave up 6 bases and J gave up 0 bases, with 8 bases separating them.

The gene calls are TRBV5-1 and TRBJ1-6; 8 nucleotides line up with TRBD1. The ends lost 4 bases at V and 4 bases at J; junction bases unmatched: 7. Germline V CDR1 and CDR2: SGHRS, YFSETQ. CDR3 size: 16 residues. CDR3 nucleotide sequence: TGCGCCAGCAGCCCGGGACAGGCTACATATAATTCACCCCTCCACTTT. Its translation: CASSPGQATYNSPLHF.

The V and J genes are TRBV7-8 and TRBJ1-5; 9 bases map to TRBD1. This CDR3 spans 17 amino acids. Unmatched junction bases numbered 11, after V lost 5 bases and J lost 3 bases. The germline CDR1 and CDR2 sequences are SGHVS and FQNEAQ. CDR3 sequence reads: CASSPGTGKGNNQPQHF. The CDR3 region has the DNA TGTGCCAGCAGCCCTGGGACAGGGAAAGGGAACAATCAGCCCCAGCATTTT.

A few counts support this clone. The rearrangement uses TRBV27 and TRBJ1-2; 9 nucleotides align to TRBD1. The junction had 13 bases not matched to a gene; V was cut back by 4 bases and J by 4 bases. CDR1 is MNHEY and CDR2 is SMNVEV in the germline V gene (reference sequence). The CDR3 consists of 17 residues. For the CDR3, the DNA is TGTGCCAGCAGTTACCTGGGGGGACAGGGAGGTCCCTATGGCTACACCTTC. Translation gives CASSYLGGQGGPYGYTF.

The chain combines TRBV28 with TRBJ1-1; TRBD1 aligns across 9 bases. Looked up from germline, CDR1 is MDHEN and CDR2 is SYDVKM. The CDR3 is made up of 16 amino acids. Losses at the gene ends were 7 bases for V and 1 base for J; bases not matched to a gene: 10. The CDR3 here is CASNRGQGIWNTEAFF. The CDR3 nucleotides read TGTGCCAGCAACCGAGGACAGGGGATATGGAACACTGAAGCTTTCTTT.

The V and J genes are TRBV6-5 and TRBJ1-5, with TRBD1 identical over 7 bases. V trimming: 5 bases; J trimming: 0 bases; junction bases outside the gene matches: 4. Germline V gene lookup returns CDR1 MNHEY and CDR2 SVGAGI. The CDR3 is 15 residues long. DNA of the CDR3: TGTGCCAGCAGTCCCTGGGACAGTAGCAATCAGCCCCAGCATTTT. It translates to CASSPWDSSNQPQHF.